A selection of T cell receptor beta chains follows, all from one sample in a study of blood T cells in healthy people across ages. TCRdb ran MiXCR on the 5' RACE reads and lists one entry per CDR3 protein. The sample consists of about 1,500,000 distinct CDR3 sequences, 28% of them appearing once. The sample consisted of blood. These TCRs come from a woman aged 30 to 39 in good health. CDR3s include the opening cysteine and the closing phenylalanine or tryptophan. D genes are given only for firm matches. Clone size, where shown, is once, few, many, or a class for clones that have expanded.

>many|TRBD1|TRBJ1-4|TRBV7-2
CASRSGTGNEKLFF
TGTGCCAGCAGGTCGGGGACAGGGAATGAAAAACTGTTTTTT
>-|-|TRBJ1-5|TRBV7-2
CASSPKGGPSAAQHF
TGTGCCAGCAGCCCCAAGGGGGGTCCATCGGCTGCCCAGCATTTT
>few|-|TRBJ2-1|TRBV29-1
CSGHLDSSSYNEQFF
TGCAGCGGGCACTTGGACAGTAGCTCCTACAATGAGCAGTTCTTC
>-|TRBD1|TRBJ1-5|TRBV2
CASSRGQEIGQPQHF
TGTGCCAGCAGTAGAGGACAGGAGATTGGTCAGCCCCAGCATTTT
>-|TRBD2|TRBJ2-1|TRBV10-3
CAISGGTIYNEQFF
TGTGCCATCAGCGGGGGGACCATTTACAATGAGCAGTTCTTC
>many|TRBD2|TRBJ2-7|TRBV15
CATSRRSGTSERNPYEQYF
TGTGCCACCAGCAGACGTTCCGGGACTAGCGAGAGAAACCCCTACGAGCAGTACTTC
>-|TRBD1|TRBJ2-1|TRBV11-2
CASSLDSPGTGGLNEQFF
TGTGCCAGCAGCTTAGATTCCCCCGGGACAGGGGGCTTAAATGAGCAGTTCTTC
>few|-|TRBJ1-5|TRBV3-1
CASSQDLVNQPQHF
TGTGCCAGCAGCCAAGATCTCGTCAATCAGCCCCAGCATTTT
>-|TRBD1|TRBJ2-4|TRBV25-1
CASVNSGTGVDIQYF
TGTGCCAGCGTCAATTCCGGGACAGGGGTGGACATTCAGTACTTC
>few|TRBD2|TRBJ2-7|TRBV29-1
CSVERAGDPYEQYF
TGCAGCGTTGAACGGGCGGGGGACCCCTACGAGCAGTACTTC
>few|-|TRBJ1-2|TRBV20-1
CSAKPGDGYTF
TGCAGTGCTAAACCAGGGGATGGCTACACCTTC
>few|-|TRBJ2-5|TRBV5-1
CASSLQPLVTRPEETQYF
TGCGCCAGCAGCTTACAACCCCTCGTTACCAGGCCGGAGGAGACCCAGTACTTC
>-|TRBD1|TRBJ2-7|TRBV6-1
CTSSQDRGGYEQYF
TGTACCAGCAGTCAGGACAGGGGGGGCTACGAGCAGTACTTC
>-|-|TRBJ1-4|TRBV5-1
CASREGVRANEKLFF
TGCGCCAGCAGAGAGGGGGTTCGGGCTAATGAAAAACTGTTTTTT
>few|-|TRBJ1-3|TRBV6-6
CASRQGSGNTIYF
TGTGCCAGCCGTCAGGGCTCTGGAAACACCATATATTTT
>-|-|TRBJ2-7|TRBV5-1
CASSWVGIQYEQYF
TGCGCCAGTAGCTGGGTCGGGATCCAGTACGAGCAGTACTTC
>few|TRBD1|TRBJ2-7|TRBV12-3/TRBV12-4
CASSPRGQGEYEQYF
TGTGCCAGCAGCCCCCGGGGACAGGGGGAATACGAGCAGTACTTC
>many|-|TRBJ2-3|TRBV12-3/TRBV12-4
CASARRSVGTDTQYF
TGTGCCAGCGCGCGACGCTCGGTCGGGACTGATACGCAGTATTTT
>-|-|TRBJ2-1|TRBV9
CASSVVSSPTYNGQFF
TGTGCCAGCAGCGTAGTGAGTAGTCCGACCTACAATGGGCAGTTCTTC
>few|-|TRBJ2-4|TRBV2
CASTGGQNIQYF
TGTGCCAGCACAGGAGGACAAAACATTCAGTACTTC
>few|-|TRBJ1-1|TRBV18
CASLGPREGTEAFF
TGTGCCAGCTTGGGTCCCAGGGAGGGCACTGAAGCTTTCTTT
>-|TRBD2|TRBJ2-1|TRBV7-8
CASSPVWAGGPEVPYNEQFF
TGTGCCAGCAGCCCCGTTTGGGCGGGAGGGCCGGAAGTCCCCTACAATGAGCAGTTCTTC
>-|-|TRBJ2-1|TRBV9
CASSVGVSSYNEQFF
TGTGCCAGCAGCGTAGGGGTGAGCTCCTACAATGAGCAGTTCTTC
>few|-|TRBJ2-7|TRBV7-2
CASSSGLSEQYF
TGTGCCAGCAGCTCCGGATTGAGCGAGCAGTACTTC
>few|-|TRBJ1-2|TRBV3-1
CASSEDKGYYGYTF
TGTGCCAGCAGCGAGGATAAGGGGTACTATGGCTACACCTTC
>-|TRBD2|TRBJ2-3|TRBV20-1
CSAPPGIGGGNQIHLTDTQYF
TGCAGTGCCCCCCCGGGTATTGGCGGGGGGAACCAGATCCACCTTACAGATACGCAGTATTTT
>-|TRBD2|TRBJ2-7|TRBV20-1
CSARFGAGGAEQYF
TGCAGTGCTAGATTTGGAGCGGGGGGGGCCGAGCAGTACTTC
>few|TRBD1|TRBJ2-1|TRBV7-9
CASSFGQGRGEQFF
TGTGCCAGCAGCTTCGGACAGGGAAGGGGTGAGCAGTTCTTC
>-|-|TRBJ2-7|TRBV29-1
CSVRGRSSYNEQYF
TGCAGCGTTCGCGGGCGAAGCTCCTACAATGAGCAGTACTTC
>-|-|TRBJ1-2|TRBV3-1
CASSQQQDYGYTF
TGTGCCAGCAGTCAGCAACAGGACTATGGCTACACCTTC
>few|-|TRBJ2-5|TRBV19
CASSMEWQAETQYF
TGTGCCAGTAGTATGGAGTGGCAGGCCGAGACCCAGTACTTC
>many|TRBD1|TRBJ2-7|TRBV20-1
CSATGTGGNNEQYF
TGCAGTGCTACCGGGACAGGGGGCAACAACGAGCAGTACTTC
>many|TRBD1|TRBJ2-7|TRBV5-5
CASSLVGGIEQYF
TGTGCCAGCAGCTTGGTAGGGGGCATCGAGCAGTACTTC
>-|TRBD1|TRBJ2-1|TRBV6-2/TRBV6-3
CGTGNIINEQFF
TGTGGGACAGGGAACATAATCAATGAGCAGTTCTTC
>-|-|TRBJ2-5|TRBV28
CASSLKSPETQYF
TGTGCCAGCAGTTTAAAGAGTCCTGAGACCCAGTACTTC
>-|-|TRBJ1-2|TRBV25-1
CASSESGIDGYTF
TGTGCCAGCAGTGAATCAGGGATCGATGGCTACACCTTC
>-|TRBD1|TRBJ2-1|TRBV27
CASHDRGNSRNEQFF
TGTGCCAGCCATGACAGGGGGAACTCTCGAAATGAGCAGTTCTTC
>-|-|TRBJ1-1|TRBV5-5
CASSLPEGVGAFF
TGTGCCAGCAGCTTGCCTGAAGGGGTGGGAGCTTTCTTT
>-|-|TRBJ2-4|TRBV12-3/TRBV12-4
CASSRRGTNIQYF
TGTGCCAGCAGCCGACGGGGTACGAACATTCAGTACTTC
>-|-|TRBJ2-1|TRBV10-3
CAISELSAPRGEQFF
TGTGCCATCAGTGAACTCAGCGCCCCCCGCGGGGAGCAGTTCTTC
>many|TRBD2|TRBJ2-1|TRBV5-1
CASSLASGGYNEQFF
TGCGCCAGCAGCTTGGCTAGCGGGGGTTACAATGAGCAGTTCTTC
>-|-|TRBJ2-2|TRBV7-9
CASSLWDSATGELFF
TGTGCCAGCAGCCTGTGGGATTCGGCCACCGGGGAGCTGTTTTTT